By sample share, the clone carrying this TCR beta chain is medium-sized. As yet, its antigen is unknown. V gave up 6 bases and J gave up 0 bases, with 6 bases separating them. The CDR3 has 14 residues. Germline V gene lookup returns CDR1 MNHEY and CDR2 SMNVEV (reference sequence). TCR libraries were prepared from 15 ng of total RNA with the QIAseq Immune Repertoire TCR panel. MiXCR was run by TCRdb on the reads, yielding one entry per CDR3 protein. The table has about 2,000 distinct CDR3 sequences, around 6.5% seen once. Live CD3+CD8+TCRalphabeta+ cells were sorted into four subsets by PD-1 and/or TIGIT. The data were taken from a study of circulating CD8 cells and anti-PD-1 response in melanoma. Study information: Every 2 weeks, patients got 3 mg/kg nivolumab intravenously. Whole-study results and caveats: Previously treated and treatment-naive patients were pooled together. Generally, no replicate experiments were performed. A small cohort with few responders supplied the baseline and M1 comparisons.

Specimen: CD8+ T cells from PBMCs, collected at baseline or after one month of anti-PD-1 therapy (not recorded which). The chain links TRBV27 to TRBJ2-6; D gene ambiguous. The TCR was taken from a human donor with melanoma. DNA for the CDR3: TGTGCCAGCAGAATGAGCTCTGGGGCCAACGTCCTGACTTTC. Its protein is CASRMSSGANVLTF.